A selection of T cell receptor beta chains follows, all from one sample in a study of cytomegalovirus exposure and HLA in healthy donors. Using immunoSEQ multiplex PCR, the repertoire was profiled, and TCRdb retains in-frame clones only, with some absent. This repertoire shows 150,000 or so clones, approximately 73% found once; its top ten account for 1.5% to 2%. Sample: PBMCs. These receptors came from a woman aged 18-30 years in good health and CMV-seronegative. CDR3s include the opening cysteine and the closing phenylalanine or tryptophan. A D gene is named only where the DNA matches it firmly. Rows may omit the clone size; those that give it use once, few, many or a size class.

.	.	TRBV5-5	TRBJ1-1	CASSSSGWDTEAFF	TGTGCCAGCAGCTCCTCGGGTTGGGACACTGAAGCTTTCTTT
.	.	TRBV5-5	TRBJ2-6	CASSLGSSRPGANVLTF	TGTGCCAGCAGCTTGGGGAGTAGTAGGCCTGGGGCCAACGTCCTGACTTTC
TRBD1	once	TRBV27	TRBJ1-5	CASSGQGNQPQHF	TGTGCCAGCAGTGGACAGGGGAATCAGCCCCAGCATTTT
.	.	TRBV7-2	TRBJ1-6	CASSLLRVDNSPLHF	TGTGCCAGCAGCTTACTGCGGGTCGATAATTCACCCCTCCACTTT
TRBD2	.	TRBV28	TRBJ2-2	CASTLAGGAPTGELFF	TGTGCCAGCACATTAGCGGGAGGGGCCCCCACCGGGGAGCTGTTTTTT
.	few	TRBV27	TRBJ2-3	CASSLGLRTDTQYF	TGTGCCAGCAGTCTCGGACTTCGGACAGATACGCAGTATTTT
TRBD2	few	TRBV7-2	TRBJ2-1	CASGGLAPNEQFF	TGTGCCAGCGGGGGACTAGCTCCCAATGAGCAGTTCTTC
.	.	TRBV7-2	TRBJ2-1	CASRGGWTRSNEQFF	TGTGCCAGCAGGGGGGGATGGACAAGATCCAATGAGCAGTTCTTC
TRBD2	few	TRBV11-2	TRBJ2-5	CASSPGGLAASETQYF	TGTGCCAGCAGTCCAGGCGGACTAGCGGCTTCGGAGACCCAGTACTTC
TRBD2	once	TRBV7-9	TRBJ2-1	CASSLGIGVQRGGDEQFF	TGTGCCAGCAGCTTAGGCATAGGTGTCCAGCGGGGAGGGGATGAGCAGTTCTTC
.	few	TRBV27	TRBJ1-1	CASSLPGSGTEAFF	TGTGCCAGCAGTTTACCGGGTTCGGGCACTGAAGCTTTCTTT
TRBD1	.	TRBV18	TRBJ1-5	CASSPQGQGGQPQHF	TGTGCCAGCTCACCACAGGGACAGGGGGGTCAGCCCCAGCATTTT
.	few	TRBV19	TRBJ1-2	CASREGLDYGYTF	TGTGCCAGTAGGGAGGGACTGGACTATGGCTACACCTTC
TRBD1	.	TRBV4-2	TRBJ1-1	CASSQGQGRGNTEAFF	TGTGCCAGCAGCCAAGGACAGGGTCGGGGGAACACTGAAGCTTTCTTT
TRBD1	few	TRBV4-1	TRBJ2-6	CASSLGQGPGANVLTF	TGCGCCAGCAGCCTCGGACAGGGGCCGGGGGCCAACGTCCTGACTTTC
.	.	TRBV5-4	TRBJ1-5	CASSLDRVGPQHF	TGTGCCAGCAGCTTGGACAGGGTAGGGCCCCAGCATTTT
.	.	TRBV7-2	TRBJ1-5	CASSHDRDQPQHF	TGTGCCAGCAGCCACGACAGAGATCAGCCCCAGCATTTT
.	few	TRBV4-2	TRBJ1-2	CASSPTGGRDGYTF	TGTGCCAGCAGCCCAACGGGGGGCAGGGATGGCTACACCTTC
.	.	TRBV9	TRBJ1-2	CASSVDSGRESGYTF	TGTGCCAGCAGCGTAGATTCGGGCAGGGAATCGGGCTACACCTTC
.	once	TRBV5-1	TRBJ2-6	CASSLVVSGANVLTF	TGCGCCAGCAGCTTGGTTGTATCTGGGGCCAACGTCCTGACTTTC
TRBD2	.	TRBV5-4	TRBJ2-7	CASSLGSGGAYEQYF	TGTGCCAGCAGCTTGGGAAGCGGGGGGGCCTACGAGCAGTACTTC
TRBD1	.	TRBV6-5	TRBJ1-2	CASSPSGTGFVGYTF	TGTGCCAGCAGTCCCTCCGGGACAGGGTTTGTTGGCTACACCTTC
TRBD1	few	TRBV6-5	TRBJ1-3	CASSQFTGGGNTIYF	TGTGCCAGCAGTCAATTTACAGGGGGTGGAAACACCATATATTTT
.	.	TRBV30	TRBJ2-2	CAWSVRDTGELFF	TGTGCCTGGAGTGTACGAGATACCGGGGAGCTGTTTTTT